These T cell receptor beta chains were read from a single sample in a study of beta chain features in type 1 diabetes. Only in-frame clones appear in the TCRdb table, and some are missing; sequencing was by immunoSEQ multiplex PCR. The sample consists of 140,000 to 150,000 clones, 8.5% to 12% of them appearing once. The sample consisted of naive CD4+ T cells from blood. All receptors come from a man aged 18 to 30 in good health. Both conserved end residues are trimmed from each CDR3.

CDR3 protein: ASSEEGELARVSETQY; J gene: TRBJ2-5; V gene: TRBV10-1
CDR3 protein: ASSYPTVYEQY; J gene: TRBJ2-7; V gene: TRBV6-6
CDR3 protein: ASSSGVGNTIY; J gene: TRBJ1-3; V gene: TRBV6-5
CDR3 protein: ASSFSGGAETQY; J gene: TRBJ2-3; V gene: TRBV7-2
CDR3 protein: ASTPDSGSNQPQH; J gene: TRBJ1-5; V gene: TRBV6-4
CDR3 protein: ASGLVGRGAYNEQF; J gene: TRBJ2-1; V gene: TRBV12-5
CDR3 protein: ASSLLAGGSLTDTQY; J gene: TRBJ2-3; V gene: TRBV5-6
CDR3 protein: ASSYRDRANYGYT; J gene: TRBJ1-2; V gene: TRBV6-5
CDR3 protein: ASSPRDSVNTGELF; J gene: TRBJ2-2; V gene: TRBV11-1
CDR3 protein: SVRQGAAEKLF; J gene: TRBJ1-4; V gene: TRBV29-1
CDR3 protein: ASSLGLQSYNEQF; J gene: TRBJ2-1; V gene: TRBV7-2
CDR3 protein: AWSGQGNQPQH; J gene: TRBJ1-5; V gene: TRBV30
CDR3 protein: ASSTGQGDEKLF; J gene: TRBJ1-4; V gene: TRBV5-6
CDR3 protein: ASSIRQGAETQY; J gene: TRBJ2-5; V gene: TRBV7-3
CDR3 protein: SVSGGTAPPKGY; J gene: TRBJ2-5; V gene: TRBV29-1
CDR3 protein: TSSLPGQGYNEQF; J gene: TRBJ2-1; V gene: TRBV1
CDR3 protein: ASSQGDPADTQY; J gene: TRBJ2-3; V gene: TRBV7-9
CDR3 protein: ASSRRGLAGAYQETQY; J gene: TRBJ2-5; V gene: TRBV5-6
CDR3 protein: AISVGGAEGYT; J gene: TRBJ1-2; V gene: TRBV10-3
CDR3 protein: ASSYGTVSYNEQF; J gene: TRBJ2-1; V gene: TRBV6-5
CDR3 protein: ASRTYAGAHYGYT; J gene: TRBJ1-2; V gene: TRBV27
CDR3 protein: ASSPRGGRDTQY; J gene: TRBJ2-5; V gene: TRBV18
CDR3 protein: ASSLDRGSYNEQF; J gene: TRBJ2-1; V gene: TRBV7-2
CDR3 protein: ASRDSPPDEQY; J gene: -; V gene: TRBV25-1
CDR3 protein: ASSPWSSGNTIY; J gene: TRBJ1-3; V gene: TRBV7-2
CDR3 protein: ASSPPAGRGYGYT; J gene: TRBJ1-2; V gene: TRBV18